This T cell receptor (beta chain) was observed in a study of blood T cell repertoires in COVID-19. Study as a whole: PBMCs, B-cell-depleted T cells, or T cells were the source of the cDNA or gDNA that made up the material.

Per the original methods: Amplification of reference gene primers was used by the study to estimate nucleated cell counts. TCRdb's copy holds only in-frame clones and misses some; the assay was immunoSEQ multiplex PCR. V and J calls plus clone size are reproduced from that table; the DNA served to infer D and trimming. The profile shows 140,000 to 150,000 clones, nearly 85% of them singletons. This clone was counted a few times. After removal of 0 bases from V and 5 bases from J, the junction contained 7 bases not matched to a gene. The CDR3 length is 15 residues. Germline V CDR1 and CDR2: SGHNT, YYREEE (reference sequence).

The specimen was peripheral blood. This chain uses TRBV5-4 with TRBJ1-2; 7 bases align to TRBD1. The sequence derives from a human donor in a cohort sampled during active COVID-19. In nucleotides, the CDR3 is TGTGCCAGCAGCTTGGGCAGGGGGGCCCTATATGGCTACACCTTC. This gives the protein CASSLGRGALYGYTF.